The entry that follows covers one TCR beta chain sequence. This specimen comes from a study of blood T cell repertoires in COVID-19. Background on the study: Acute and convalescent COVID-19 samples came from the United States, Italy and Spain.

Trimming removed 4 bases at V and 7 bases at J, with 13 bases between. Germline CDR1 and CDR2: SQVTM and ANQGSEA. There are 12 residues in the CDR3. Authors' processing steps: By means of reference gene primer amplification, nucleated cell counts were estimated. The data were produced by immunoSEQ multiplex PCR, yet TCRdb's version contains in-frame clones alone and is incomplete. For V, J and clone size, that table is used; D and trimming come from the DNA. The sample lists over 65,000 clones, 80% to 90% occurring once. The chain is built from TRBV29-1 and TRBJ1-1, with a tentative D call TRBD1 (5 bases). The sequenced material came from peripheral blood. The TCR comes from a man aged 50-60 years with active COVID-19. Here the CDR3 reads CSVVGDRYEAFF. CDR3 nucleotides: TGCAGCGTTGTTGGCGACAGATATGAAGCTTTCTTT.